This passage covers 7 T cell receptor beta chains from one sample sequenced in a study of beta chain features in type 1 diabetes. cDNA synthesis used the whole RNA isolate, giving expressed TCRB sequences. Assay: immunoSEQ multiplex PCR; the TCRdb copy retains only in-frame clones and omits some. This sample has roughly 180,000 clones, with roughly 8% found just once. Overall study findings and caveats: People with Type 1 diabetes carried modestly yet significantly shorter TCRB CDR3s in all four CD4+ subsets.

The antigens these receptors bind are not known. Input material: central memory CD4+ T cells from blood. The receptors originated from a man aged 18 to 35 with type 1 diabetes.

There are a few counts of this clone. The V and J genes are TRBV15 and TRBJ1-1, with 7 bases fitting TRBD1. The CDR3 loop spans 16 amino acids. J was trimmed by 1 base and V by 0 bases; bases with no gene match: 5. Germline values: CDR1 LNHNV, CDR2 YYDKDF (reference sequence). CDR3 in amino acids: CATSRDLDRANTEAFF. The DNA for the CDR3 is TGTGCCACCAGCAGAGATCTCGACAGGGCGAACACTGAAGCTTTCTTT.

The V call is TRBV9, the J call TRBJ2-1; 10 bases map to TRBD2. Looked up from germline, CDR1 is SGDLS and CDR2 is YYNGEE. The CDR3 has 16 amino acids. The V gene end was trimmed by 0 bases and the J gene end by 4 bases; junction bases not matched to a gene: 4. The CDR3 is CASSVAWTSGYNEQFF. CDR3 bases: TGTGCCAGCAGCGTAGCCTGGACTAGCGGTTACAATGAGCAGTTCTTC.

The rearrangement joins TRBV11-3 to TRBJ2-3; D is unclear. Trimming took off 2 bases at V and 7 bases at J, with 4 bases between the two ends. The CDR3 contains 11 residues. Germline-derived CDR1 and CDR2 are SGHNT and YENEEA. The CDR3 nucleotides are TGTGCCAGCAGCTTAACTTATACGCAGTATTTT. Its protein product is CASSLTYTQYF.

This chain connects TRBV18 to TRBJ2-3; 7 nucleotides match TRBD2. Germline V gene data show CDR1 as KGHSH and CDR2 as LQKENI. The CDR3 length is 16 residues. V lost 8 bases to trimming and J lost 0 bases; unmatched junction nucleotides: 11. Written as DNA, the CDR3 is TGTGCCAGCGCCCCGATAGGACTAGGGAGCACAGATACGCAGTATTTT. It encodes CASAPIGLGSTDTQYF.

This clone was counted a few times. CDR3 protein: CASSLEGGSEQYF. The CDR3 nucleotides are TGTGCCAGCAGCTTGGAGGGGGGGAGCGAGCAGTACTTC. The rearrangement links TRBV5-4 to TRBJ2-7, with D tentatively TRBD2 (7 bases). The CDR3 contains 13 residues. The V and J ends lost 0 bases and 6 bases respectively, with 10 bases between them. Germline lookup yields CDR1 SGHNT and CDR2 YYREEE (reference sequence).

As DNA, the CDR3 is TGTGCCAGCAGTTCCCTAGTGGGTGGCTACACCTTC. It yields the protein CASSSLVGGYTF. This sequence joins TRBV6-1 and TRBJ1-2; D not resolved. Germline values: CDR1 MNHNS, CDR2 SASEGT. Trimming pared 5 bases from V and 7 bases from J, leaving 11 bases between. The CDR3 covers 12 residues.

The CDR3 nucleotides read TGCGCCAGCAGCCCCTACGGAGGACGGGAAGATACGCAGTATTTT. This translates into CASSPYGGREDTQYF. The chain recombines TRBV5-1 with TRBJ2-3; possibly TRBD2 for D (5 bases). From germline, CDR1 is SGHRS and CDR2 YFSETQ. Between the trimmed V and J ends, which lost 4 bases and 5 bases, there was a span of 17 bases. The CDR3 runs to 15 residues.